This T cell receptor beta chain was sequenced during a study of identical twins. TCRdb reprocessed the 5' RACE reads with MiXCR, giving one entry per CDR3 protein. This sample has 500,000 to 550,000 distinct CDR3 sequences, with around 24% found just once. Points on this clonotype: Its antigen is as yet unknown.

Findings and caveats of the study: The abundant beta clonotypes from cord blood had fewer insertions, and memory repertoires had none of this. The study found weaker excess twin sharing in beta out-of-frame sequences. Cross-sectional statistical analysis, not tracking of the same donors, underpinned the conclusions.

With 5 bases removed from V and 3 bases from J, the gap between germline ends came to 19 bases. CDR3 length: 16 amino acids. The sample was also reused in another study, on yellow fever vaccine responses in identical twins.

This receptor was identified in a woman between 18 and 30 years old in good health. This sequence joins TRBV12-3 or TRBV12-4 and TRBJ2-5; D might be TRBD1 (6 bases). The sample was CD4+ T cells sorted from blood. The DNA of the CDR3 is TGTGCCAGCAGTATTGTGGGGGCCCGACGCGAAGAGACCCAGTACTTC. Its protein product is CASSIVGARREETQYF.